Described below is a single T cell receptor beta chain sequence and its context. The sample belongs to a study of blood T cell repertoires in COVID-19. The wider study: Samples taken during acute and convalescent COVID-19 were collected in the United States, Italy and Spain. T cells, B-cell-depleted T cells, or PBMCs supplied cDNA or gDNA.

In germline, CDR1 is LNHDA, CDR2 SQIVND (reference sequence). The V gene end was trimmed by 5 bases and the J gene end by 4 bases; junction bases not matched to a gene: 8. CDR3 length: 15 residues. The authors' processing: Amplification with reference gene primers provided the estimates of nucleated cell counts. Clones were read by immunoSEQ multiplex PCR, and TCRdb kept only the in-frame ones, dropping some. Clone size and the V and J calls come from that table; the DNA yielded D and trimming. The sample lists some 150,000 clones; approximately 86% were seen once. This receptor was identified in a woman in her seventies with acute or convalescent COVID-19. The sample consisted of peripheral blood. V usage is TRBV19 and J usage is TRBJ2-3; 8 bases line up with TRBD1. The CDR3 loop reads CASSPQGARADTQYF. Written as DNA, the CDR3 is TGTGCCAGTAGTCCTCAGGGGGCGCGGGCAGATACGCAGTATTTT.